Given below is one T cell receptor beta chain in context. Its antigen remains undetermined. There are no base qualities to consult, and no much larger clone falls within one base. Each collaborating institution followed its own protocols to collect whole blood in K2EDTA tubes. For TCRbeta analysis, collaborators shipped samples as frozen whole blood, isolated PBMCs, or DNA extracted from either of those sample types. TCRbeta CDR3 regions were amplified from genomic DNA by means of the immunoSEQ Assay, a bias-controlled multiplex PCR. On the study's bioinformatics: The number of nucleated cells in each sample was estimated by amplification of reference gene primers within the assay. To quantify the absolute abundance of each unique TCRbeta CDR3 rearrangement, sequence reads were collapsed and filtered. For each sample, productive Simpson clonality was calculated by taking the square root of Simpson's diversity index across productive rearrangements. The source is immuneACCESS, and TCRdb retained only in-frame sequences with V and J called. Part of the clones is not carried over; for the studies checked, unresolved V genes explain less than half of this, and the remainder is unexplained. D and trimming were read from the DNA, whereas the V and J calls and clone size are those reported in that table. The sample table shows 200,000 to 250,000 clones, and just under 85% are seen once. Around 6.4% of the sample comes from the top ten.

The germline V gene specifies SNHLY as CDR1 and FYNNEI as CDR2. Taken from cysteine to valine, the CDR3 has 14 residues. The kept DNA is CDR3 alone, 42 bases in frame from the first base. For this chain, trimming is 1 base at the V end and 4 bases at the J end, and the number of junction bases without a gene match is 3. The data stem from a study of blood T cell repertoires in COVID-19 (dated by TCRdb to 2019 to 2021). Background for the entire study: Samples covering the acute and convalescent phases of COVID-19 were provided by collaborators in the United States, Italy and Spain. Where HLA class I and class II types were available, the types were taken from metadata supplied by the sample provider, not from assay-based typing. The samples were drawn from the first 160 participants of the ongoing ImmuneRACE study and from some 1,300 subjects provided by 6 global collaborators. A freely available public database, intended as a resource for researchers studying the immune response to SARS-CoV-2, is where the repertoires were released. Deeply sampled blood TCRbeta repertoires from subjects exposed to, actively infected with, or recovered from COVID-19 were included in the dataset. The sample metadata nearly always contained a de-identified subject ID, COVID-19 status, age in years and sex. The material from the prospective study consisted of cDNA or gDNA derived from T cells, B-cell-depleted T cells, or PBMCs. What the work shows at the level of the full study, not this receptor alone: How much clinical and demographic metadata was included differed by source and by participant, and the metadata was provided uncurated.

The TCR originated in a woman aged 55-75 years with active or convalescent COVID-19. The sequenced material came from peripheral blood. The chain employs TRBV2 and TRBJ2-7, with 8 bases aligning to TRBD1. The DNA sequence is TGTGCCAGCAGTGAAGGGACAGGGAGGTACGAGCAGTACGTC. Its protein product is CASSEGTGRYEQYV.